This is a list of T cell receptor beta chains from one sample in a study of blood T cells in healthy people across ages. From the 5' RACE reads, TCRdb called clonotypes with MiXCR, one entry per CDR3 protein. In the table there are 600,000 or so distinct CDR3 sequences, about 45% of which are singletons. The sequencing sample was made of blood. The receptors derive from a man older than 75 in good health. Both conserved end residues are part of each CDR3. The D gene is left open where the match is weak. Size is stated for part of the rows, as once, few or many counts, or as a class when the clone is expanded.

>TRBV6-2/TRBV6-3|NA|TRBJ2-3|NA
CASSRIGTSTDTQYF
TGTGCCAGCAGTAGGATCGGGACTAGCACAGATACGCAGTATTTT
>TRBV5-1|few|TRBJ2-1|TRBD1
CASSLHHGTGGSYNEQFF
TGCGCCAGCAGCTTGCACCACGGGACAGGGGGCTCCTACAATGAGCAGTTCTTC
>TRBV12-3/TRBV12-4|NA|TRBJ1-2|NA
CASSPSPWGYTF
TGTGCCAGCAGCCCAAGCCCATGGGGCTACACCTTC
>TRBV5-6|few|TRBJ2-5|NA
CASSLEVQGETQYF
TGTGCCAGCAGCTTAGAGGTTCAGGGAGAGACCCAGTACTTC
>TRBV1|few|TRBJ2-7|NA
CTSSQGPGPPPYEQYF
TGCACCAGCAGCCAGGGTCCGGGACCCCCCCCCTACGAGCAGTACTTC
>TRBV20-1|NA|TRBJ1-5|NA
CSASQREGNQPQHF
TGCAGTGCTAGCCAAAGAGAGGGCAATCAGCCCCAGCATTTT
>TRBV7-9|NA|TRBJ2-5|NA
CASSGRDSLLQETQYF
TGTGCCAGCAGCGGGAGGGACAGCCTTTTGCAAGAGACCCAGTACTTC
>TRBV7-2|few|TRBJ2-1|NA
CASSLGSWTTYNEQFF
TGTGCCAGCAGCCTAGGGAGCTGGACGACTTACAATGAGCAGTTCTTC
>TRBV4-2|few|TRBJ2-1|NA
CASSQDAGAASSYNEQFF
TGTGCCAGCAGCCAAGATGCCGGTGCGGCTAGCTCCTACAATGAGCAGTTCTTC
>TRBV28|NA|TRBJ2-3|NA
CASSPPYEASTDTQYF
TGTGCCAGCAGTCCTCCATATGAAGCTAGCACAGATACGCAGTATTTT
>TRBV25-1|NA|TRBJ1-1|NA
CASRGRVATEAFF
TGTGCCAGCAGGGGGCGGGTGGCCACTGAAGCTTTCTTT
>TRBV7-9|NA|TRBJ2-5|NA
CASSPRSANFQETQYF
TGTGCCAGCAGCCCCAGGTCCGCTAACTTTCAAGAGACCCAGTACTTC
>TRBV6-5|many|TRBJ2-3|NA
CASSYTRGSTDTQYF
TGTGCCAGCAGTTACACTCGCGGCAGCACAGATACGCAGTATTTT
>TRBV6-2/TRBV6-3|few|TRBJ2-1|TRBD2
CASRLAGVGYNEQFF
TGTGCCAGCCGACTAGCGGGAGTGGGTTACAATGAGCAGTTCTTC
>TRBV11-2|NA|TRBJ2-7|NA
CASSLDSKVSYEQYF
TGTGCCAGCAGCTTAGATAGTAAAGTATCCTACGAGCAGTACTTC
>TRBV20-1|few|TRBJ2-5|NA
CSARDHRSQETQYF
TGCAGTGCTAGAGATCATCGGTCGCAAGAGACCCAGTACTTC
>TRBV11-3|NA|TRBJ2-3|NA
CACSFGTSTDTQYF
TGTGCCTGCAGCTTCGGGACTAGCACAGATACGCAGTATTTT
>TRBV6-5|NA|TRBJ2-4|NA
CASSHGTTENIQYF
TGTGCCAGCAGTCACGGGACCACAGAAAACATTCAGTACTTC
>TRBV20-1|NA|TRBJ2-1|NA
CSARGQVAHNEQFF
TGCAGTGCTAGAGGGCAGGTGGCCCACAATGAGCAGTTCTTC
>TRBV6-6|many|TRBJ2-5|NA
CASSGITQETQYF
TGTGCCAGCAGCGGTATCACTCAAGAGACCCAGTACTTC
>TRBV7-9|NA|TRBJ1-6|NA
CASRGRGSSYNSPLHF
TGTGCCAGCAGGGGGAGGGGCAGCTCCTATAATTCACCCCTCCACTTT
>TRBV12-3/TRBV12-4|once|TRBJ2-5|NA
CASSSQSVGETQYF
TGTGCCAGCAGTTCTCAGTCGGTTGGTGAGACCCAGTACTTC
>TRBV7-2|NA|TRBJ1-4|NA
CASSLSVRRHEKLFF
TGTGCCAGCAGCTTAAGTGTCCGCAGACATGAAAAACTGTTTTTT
>TRBV10-3|few|TRBJ1-1|NA
CAIRHRESVTEAFF
TGTGCCATCAGACACAGGGAATCGGTCACTGAAGCTTTCTTT
>TRBV20-1|NA|TRBJ2-3|NA
CSGEGGTDAQYF
TGCAGTGGTGAGGGGGGCACAGATGCGCAGTATTTT
>TRBV3-1|NA|TRBJ2-5|NA
CASSQSAGNQETQYF
TGTGCCAGCAGCCAATCGGCGGGGAACCAAGAGACCCAGTACTTC
>TRBV12-3/TRBV12-4|few|TRBJ1-6|NA
CASSLVGGNSPLHF
TGTGCCAGCAGTTTGGTAGGGGGAAATTCACCCCTCCACTTT
>TRBV6-5|NA|TRBJ1-1|NA
CASTQRQLRTEAFF
TGTGCCAGCACCCAGCGGCAGCTCCGCACTGAAGCTTTCTTT
>TRBV5-1|many|TRBJ2-1|NA
CASSLAAAYNEQFF
TGCGCCAGCAGCTTGGCGGCAGCCTACAATGAGCAGTTCTTC
>TRBV2|NA|TRBJ2-1|TRBD2
CATNSRSGIYNEQFF
TGTGCCACCAATTCGAGGAGCGGGATATACAATGAGCAGTTCTTC
>TRBV20-1|NA|TRBJ2-3|NA
CSANGGRTDTQYF
TGCAGTGCTAATGGCGGACGCACAGATACGCAGTATTTT
>TRBV7-9|NA|TRBJ1-5|NA
CASSPSGRAPGSPQHF
TGTGCCAGCAGCCCCAGCGGCAGGGCACCAGGGTCGCCCCAGCATTTT
>TRBV5-1|NA|TRBJ2-5|NA
CASSLVATGETQYF
TGCGCCAGCAGCTTGGTGGCGACCGGCGAGACCCAGTACTTC
>TRBV28|NA|TRBJ2-5|NA
CASTKPGTGAWETQYF
TGTGCCAGCACCAAACCCGGAACGGGAGCCTGGGAGACCCAGTACTTC
>TRBV10-3|few|TRBJ2-5|TRBD1
CAISPGQGEETQYF
TGTGCCATCAGTCCTGGACAGGGTGAAGAGACCCAGTACTTC
>TRBV20-1|NA|TRBJ2-1|TRBD1
CSAPDRGSSYNEQFF
TGCAGTGCTCCCGACAGGGGGAGCTCCTACAATGAGCAGTTCTTC
>TRBV6-5|many|TRBJ1-2|NA
CASSRTGGTNYGYTF
TGTGCCAGCAGCCGCACGGGGGGTACGAACTATGGCTACACCTTC
>TRBV4-1|once|TRBJ2-5|NA
CASSHATRTRMGETQYF
TGCGCCAGCAGCCACGCCACCCGAACTAGGATGGGGGAGACCCAGTACTTC
>TRBV4-1|NA|TRBJ1-4|NA
CASTPNGGGTNEKLFF
TGCGCCAGCACTCCAAATGGGGGGGGAACTAATGAAAAACTGTTTTTT
>TRBV7-3|NA|TRBJ2-2|NA
CASSLMVGAGTGELFF
TGTGCCAGCAGCTTAATGGTGGGAGCGGGCACCGGGGAGCTGTTTTTT
>TRBV23-1|NA|TRBJ2-1|TRBD2
CASSQPGTSHIWEQFF
TGCGCCAGCAGTCAACCCGGGACTAGTCATATCTGGGAGCAGTTCTTC
>TRBV12-3/TRBV12-4|NA|TRBJ2-3|TRBD2
CASSAALAGFTDTQYF
TGTGCCAGCAGTGCAGCACTAGCGGGGTTCACAGATACGCAGTATTTT
>TRBV7-2|NA|TRBJ2-1|NA
CASRPDPYNEQFF
TGTGCCAGCAGGCCGGACCCTTACAATGAGCAGTTCTTC
>TRBV27|NA|TRBJ2-7|TRBD1
CASSGQGMGKTRYF
TGTGCCAGCAGCGGACAGGGGATGGGGAAGACCCGGTACTTC
>TRBV27|NA|TRBJ2-1|NA
CASKWDNRGGNEQFF
TGTGCCAGCAAATGGGATAACAGGGGAGGCAATGAGCAGTTCTTC
>TRBV2|once|TRBJ1-5|NA
CASSVGRGNQPQHF
TGTGCCAGCAGTGTGGGCAGGGGTAATCAGCCCCAGCATTTT
>TRBV20-1|NA|TRBJ1-2|NA
CSADLTQGLSGYTF
TGCAGTGCTGATTTGACACAGGGACTTAGCGGCTACACCTTC
>TRBV20-1|NA|TRBJ2-7|NA
CSARDRVEQYF
TGCAGTGCTAGAGATCGGGTCGAGCAGTACTTC
>TRBV20-1|NA|TRBJ2-7|TRBD1
CSANKQGAVYEQYF
TGCAGTGCTAATAAACAGGGGGCGGTATACGAGCAGTACTTC
>TRBV7-9|NA|TRBJ1-1|TRBD1
CASSPAGQGNTEAFF
TGTGCCAGCAGCCCAGCGGGACAGGGTAACACTGAAGCTTTCTTT
>TRBV7-9|few|TRBJ2-5|TRBD2
CASSLALSLAGGSETQYF
TGTGCCAGCAGCTTAGCGCTCTCACTAGCGGGGGGATCAGAGACCCAGTACTTC
>TRBV4-3|few|TRBJ2-7|TRBD2
CASSQGRTQAGVLYEQYF
TGCGCCAGCAGCCAAGGACGGACCCAGGCGGGAGTTTTATACGAGCAGTACTTC
>TRBV6-6|many|TRBJ1-2|TRBD1
CASSYIAGTGSGYTF
TGTGCCAGCAGTTACATCGCCGGGACAGGGTCTGGCTACACCTTC
>TRBV6-6|many|TRBJ2-7|TRBD2
CASRGMSGVSYEQYF
TGTGCCAGCAGGGGGATGAGCGGGGTCTCCTACGAGCAGTACTTC
>TRBV28|NA|TRBJ2-5|TRBD2
CASKLAGTYLETQYF
TGTGCCAGCAAACTAGCGGGGACCTACCTCGAGACCCAGTACTTC
>TRBV27|few|TRBJ2-3|NA
CASSYGLSTDTQYF
TGTGCCAGCAGTTATGGCCTTAGCACAGATACGCAGTATTTT
>TRBV5-1|NA|TRBJ2-3|NA
CASSSPARTESTDTQYF
TGCGCCAGCAGCTCCCCCGCGAGGACGGAAAGCACAGATACGCAGTATTTT
>TRBV7-9|few|TRBJ2-7|TRBD2
CSSSPGLAGYEQYF
TGTTCCAGCAGCCCGGGACTAGCGGGGTACGAGCAGTACTTC
>TRBV20-1|NA|TRBJ2-1|TRBD2
CSARDSRAGGHVDEQFF
TGCAGTGCTAGAGATAGTAGGGCGGGGGGGCACGTCGATGAGCAGTTCTTC